This T cell receptor (beta chain) comes out of a study of CD8+ T cells in alopecia areata. Background on the study: The percentage of affected scalp area served as the score of severity for treated patients.

Treatment in this sample: oral pan-JAK inhibitor, 5-10 mg twice daily. Sequencing templates came from extracted RNA that was reverse transcribed into cDNA. The table came from immunoSEQ multiplex PCR; TCRdb's copy has only in-frame clones and leaves some out. The table has fewer than 100,000 clones, approximately 70% seen once. Per germline, CDR1 SSHAT and CDR2 FNYEAQ (reference sequence). The CDR3 loop spans 14 amino acids. Trimming took off 2 bases at V and 1 base at J, with 5 bases between the two ends. V and J are TRBV7-7 and TRBJ2-2; D gene uncertain. The sample consisted of CD8+ T cells sorted from blood, taken at approximately week 44, from a patient treated with tofacitinib. The TCR was taken from a human donor with alopecia areata. CDR3 in amino acids: CASSLSVNTGELFF. The DNA of the CDR3 is TGTGCCAGCAGCTTATCGGTGAACACCGGGGAGCTGTTTTTT.